This TCR beta chain was profiled in a study of shared clonotypes between healthy human individuals. Turning to the study itself: CD8 memory received one plate per donor, CD8 naive two, CD4 memory three and CD4 naive three. Study-level findings and limits: A reduction in generation probabilities was seen for non-shared clonotypes relative to those shared by all four donors.

The data were produced by immunoSEQ multiplex PCR, yet TCRdb's version contains in-frame clones alone and is incomplete. Among under 1,100,000 clones listed, approximately 80% were seen once. In the case of this clone: What it binds is unknown.

The study drew all its donors from Caucasian adults living in Nashville, Tennessee. Germline V gives CDR1 SGHDN, CDR2 FVKESK. This CDR3 comprises 13 residues. V dropped 3 bases and J dropped 3 bases, with 6 bases sitting between them. The sample taken for sequencing was memory CD4+ T cells from PBMCs. Noted subset: CD45RA-negative fraction. V usage is TRBV14 and J usage is TRBJ1-3; D gene unclear. The TCR sequence derives from a man younger than 35 in good health. Some clones in this sample may be carry-over from other donors' samples. CDR3 sequence reads: CASSQDVGNTIYF. The CDR3 DNA reads as TGTGCCAGCAGCCAGGACGTTGGAAACACCATATATTTT.